This TCR beta chain stems from a study of T cells after posttransplantation cyclophosphamide. Notes on the study in general: Later post-transplant blood repertoires were often dominated by donor CD8+ memory clones. TRB overlap between skin or GI tissue T cells and blood was limited.

About this clone itself: Its antigen is currently unknown.

The assay was immunoSEQ multiplex PCR, and TCRdb's table has in-frame clones only and misses some. The sample records tens of thousands of clones, 86% being singletons. V was pared by 0 bases and J by 0 bases, with 12 bases between. The CDR3 runs 18 residues. The V gene's germline CDR1 is SGHDN and CDR2 FVKESK. This sequence was found in a woman aged 55-69 years with a blood cancer, CMV-positive, and with a related stem cell donor. The specimen was PBMCs. The chain carries TRBV14 and TRBJ2-6, with D maybe TRBD1 (5 bases). CDR3 DNA: TGTGCCAGCAGCCAAGATGCGACAGTTTACTCTGGGGCCAACGTCCTGACTTTC. Residues: CASSQDATVYSGANVLTF. The full variable domain, in which reference TRBV14 and TRBJ2-6 provide the parts outside the CDR3, is EAGVTQFPSHSVIEKGQTVTLRCDPISGHDNLYWYRRVMGKEIKFLLHFVKESKQDESGMPNNRFLAERTGGTYSTLKVQPAELEDSGVYFCASSQDATVYSGANVLTFGAGSRLTVL.